This TCR beta chain was captured in a study of T cell changes during pregnancy in multiple sclerosis. Sequenced by immunoSEQ multiplex PCR; TCRdb stores in-frame clones only, minus some. The sample includes 95,000 to 110,000 clones, 80% to 95% of them seen just once. The germline CDR1 and CDR2 sequences are KGHSH and LQKENI. CDR3 length equals 14 residues. V was pared by 3 bases and J by 5 bases, with 0 bases of the junction left unmatched. This sequence was found in a female donor in good health, enrolled as a control in a pregnancy study. J is TRBJ2-1 and V is TRBV18, with 11 bases fitting TRBD2. Sequenced here: peripheral blood, sampled in the third trimester of pregnancy. The CDR3 DNA reads TGTGCCAGCTCACCGACTAGCGGGGACAATGAGCAGTTCTTC. Amino acids: CASSPTSGDNEQFF.